The TCR beta chain described here comes from a study of PD-L1 blockade in urothelial cancer (TCRdb year 2017). General notes on the study: Every patient began therapy around 2014 and was given atezolizumab 1,200 mg intravenously every 3 weeks. Twenty-five of 29 patients were males with bladder-origin urothelial cancer, and 18 of 29 reported a prior smoking history. Patients had an ECOG performance status of 0 or 1 and had received between 0 and 3 prior chemotherapy regimens. Blood samples were analyzed at two time points: 3 weeks after treatment start (second dose) and 6 weeks after treatment start. Blood samples gave a median of about 130,000 T cells and approximately 81,000 unique TCRs, with a median clonality of approximately 0.08. The study, an exploratory multi-omic analysis, examined somatic, immune and clinical correlates of response to PD-L1 blockade with atezolizumab in urothelial cancer. Pretreatment tumor samples and matched peripheral blood, collected serially before and after atezolizumab treatment, underwent TCR sequencing. Durable clinical benefit was defined as a progression-free survival longer than 6 months, and TCR features were additionally tested against progression-free survival and overall survival. Whole exome sequencing and RNA sequencing of pretreatment tumors were performed alongside TCR sequencing in the same patients. Under 10 patients achieved durable clinical benefit and approximately 19 did not. Pretreatment blood TCR-seq was available for about 30 patients, at least one posttreatment blood collection was obtained for around 25 patients, and tumor TCR-seq was available for around 25 patients.

According to the study, the label for this sample's time point signals: peripheral blood 6 weeks after treatment start. The cohort comprised around 31 patients with locally advanced or metastatic urothelial carcinoma treated at Memorial Sloan Kettering on a trial protocol. Peripheral blood mononuclear cells were collected pretreatment and during treatment, with between 1 and 8 total time points per patient. The Qiagen DNeasy Blood extraction kit was used to purify genomic DNA from total PBMCs and tumor samples. PBMCs were collected pretreatment and during treatment and were isolated and stored as previously described. The CDR3, cysteine through phenylalanine, is 16 amino acids long. The sequence is cut down to CDR3 DNA, 48 bases in frame from base 1. In regard to this clone: Its antigen specificity is not known. The input lacks base qualities; no much larger clone sits a single base away.

Each PCR received spiked-in synthetic TCR analog templates so that absolute template abundance could be estimated from read counts. TCRbeta CDR3 regions were amplified from genomic DNA with bias-controlled V and J gene primers using the immunoSEQ assay. Rearranged TCRbeta segments were sequenced at approximately 20X coverage. The original methods were these. Clustering was used to correct sequencing errors, and CDR3s were annotated against IMGT to assign V, D and J genes. Downstream analyses used only productive TCRbeta rearrangements and left out out-of-frame or stop-codon sequences. Clonality was computed as one minus Shannon entropy normalized by the log of the number of unique productive sequences. Clones differing between time points or between blood and tumor were identified by Fisher's exact test with Benjamini-Hochberg correction at adjusted p below 0.01. TCRdb took over this immuneACCESS table, retaining in-frame rearrangements with V and J assigned. Such tables are incomplete; in checked studies, under half of the missing clones stem from an unresolved V gene, and the remainder is unexplained. V, J and clone size derive from that table, while D and trimming were established from the DNA sequence. The sample records 25,000 to 35,000 clones, 79% of which are singletons. The biggest ten clones account for around 3.5% of the sample.

On the study overall, not on this receptor specifically: A pretreatment peripheral blood TCR clonality below the median was linked to improved progression-free and overall survival. Greater expansion of tumor-associated TCR clones in peripheral blood 3 weeks after the start of treatment was observed in patients with durable benefit (n of about 24, p = 0.022). Small sample size (n ≈ 28) and many exploratory analyses mean the results are intended to be hypothesis-generating.

The sample consisted of PBMCs, taken around atezolizumab (anti-PD-L1) treatment. The clonotype comes from a man aged 65-85 years with urothelial cancer. The rearranged chain carries TRBV1 and TRBJ1-6; no DNA check was done on the table's D call, TRBD1. TRBV1 counts as a pseudogene. The CDR3 region reads CTSSQHRDSYNSPLHF. The DNA reads TGCACCAGCAGCCAACACCGGGACAGCTATAATTCACCCCTCCACTTT.